This T cell receptor (beta chain) was obtained from a study of identical twins. TCRdb re-called the 5' RACE reads through MiXCR, storing one row per CDR3 protein. This sample has about 530,000 distinct CDR3 sequences; approximately 14% occur once, and the top ten carry about 0.47%. CDR1 and CDR2 (germline): MGHRA, YSYEKL. Trimming cost V 2 bases and J 2 bases, with 14 bases left between them. This CDR3 region has 16 residues. The sample was also linked to a second study, of yellow fever vaccine responses in identical twins.

Material: CD4+ T cells sorted from blood. This clonotype originated in a woman aged 18-35 years in good health. This chain links TRBV4-1 with TRBJ2-3; D gene ambiguous. The CDR3 sequence is CASSQLDLGFTDTQYF. In DNA form, the CDR3 reads TGCGCCAGCAGCCAATTGGATCTCGGATTCACAGATACGCAGTATTTT.